A single sample is the source of the 27 T cell receptor beta chains below, sequenced in a study of T-cell reconstitution after alpha-beta-depleted transplantation in children. The TCRbeta library incorporated unique molecular identifiers. TCRdb analysed the PCR reads with MiXCR anew, one entry per CDR3 protein. The sample holds some 200,000 distinct CDR3 sequences, 14% to 15% seen once. The sequencing here drew on PBMCs from the stem cell graft donor, taken from the stem cell graft. The receptors were gathered from a human donor who donated a stem cell graft to a child with acute lymphoblastic leukemia.

There are many counts of this clonotype. The V call is TRBV24-1, the J call TRBJ2-1, with 10 bases aligning to TRBD2. The germline CDR1 and CDR2 sequences are KGHDR and SFDVKD. This CDR3 has 17 amino acids. The junction had 12 bases not matched to a gene; V was cut back by 3 bases and J by 8 bases. CDR3 DNA: TGTGCCACCAGTGATACATCTAATGCAGCGGGAGGGTATGAGCAGTTCTTC. Protein sequence: CATSDTSNAAGGYEQFF.

The chain combines TRBV29-1 with TRBJ1-4; D remains unclear. V lost 5 bases to trimming and J lost 8 bases, with 21 bases between them. This CDR3 comprises 15 residues. CDR1 and CDR2 from the germline V gene are SQVTM and ANQGSEA. This CDR3 reads CSVYCTPTSGEKLFF. For the CDR3, the DNA is TGCAGCGTTTATTGCACGCCCACCTCTGGGGAAAAACTGTTTTTT. The full variable domain, its missing parts supplied by reference TRBV29-1 and TRBJ1-4, is SAVISQKPSRDICQRGTSLTIQCQVDSQVTMMFWYRQQPGQSLTLIATANQGSEATYESGFVIDKFPISRPNLTFSTLTVSNMSPEDSSIYLCSVYCTPTSGEKLFFGSGTQLSVL.

This clonotype came up many times. The rearrangement joins TRBV6-5 to TRBJ1-3, with D unclear. CDR3 size: 14 residues. V dropped 2 bases and J dropped 7 bases, with 12 bases sitting between them. CDR1 is MNHEY, CDR2 SVGAGI, per germline. The CDR3 region is CASSYDGHFNTIYF. The CDR3 bases are TGTGCCAGCAGTTACGACGGTCACTTCAACACCATATATTTT.

In this sample, this clonotype turned up many times. The chain recombines TRBV10-1 with TRBJ2-1; 8 bases agree with TRBD1. CDR3 length equals 14 residues. Per germline, CDR1 WNHNN and CDR2 SYGVQD (reference sequence). Trimming removed 8 bases from V and 1 base from J; junction bases left unmatched: 4. The DNA of the CDR3 is TGCGCCAGCTCGGACAGGGAATCCTACAATGAGCAGTTCTTC. It codes for CASSDRESYNEQFF.

The V call is TRBV24-1, the J call TRBJ2-2; maybe TRBD1 (6 bases). Deletions cut 1 base from V and 4 bases from J, with 18 bases between. In germline, CDR1 is KGHDR, CDR2 SFDVKD. This CDR3 comprises 18 residues. CDR3 loop: CATSDFDYRESSTGELFF. In DNA form, the CDR3 reads TGTGCCACCAGTGATTTCGATTACAGGGAGTCAAGCACCGGGGAGCTGTTTTTT.

This clonotype occurred many times. The DNA of the CDR3 is TGTGCCAGCAGTATAAAGGGGGCGGGTCACCGGGAGCTGTTTTTT. It yields the protein CASSIKGAGHRELFF. The V gene is TRBV7-9, the J gene TRBJ2-2; 7 bases match TRBD1. Germline V lookup: CDR1 SEHNR, CDR2 FQNEAQ (reference sequence). CDR3 size: 15 residues. After removal of 6 bases from V and 9 bases from J, the junction contained 13 bases not matched to a gene.

This clonotype was seen repeatedly, ten times or more. The V call is TRBV5-5, the J call TRBJ2-1; 9 bases line up with TRBD2. The V segment lost 4 bases and the J segment 3 bases; nucleotides outside the gene matches: 8. There are 16 residues in the CDR3. Germline V lookup: CDR1 SGHKS, CDR2 YYEKEE (reference sequence). CDR3 protein: CASSILTSGLYNEQFF. Here the CDR3 DNA reads TGTGCCAGCAGCATCCTGACTAGCGGACTCTACAATGAGCAGTTCTTC.

This clonotype appeared many times. The genes are TRBV11-2 and TRBJ2-7, with 9 bases lining up with TRBD1. Unmatched junction bases numbered 12, after V lost 4 bases and J lost 2 bases. Germline CDR1 and CDR2: SGHAT and FQNNGV. CDR3 length equals 17 residues. CDR3 sequence: CASSSDAGGQGTYEQYF. As DNA, the CDR3 is TGTGCCAGCAGCTCTGATGCTGGGGGACAGGGCACCTACGAGCAGTACTTC. The variable domain in full, with the rest retrieved from reference TRBV11-2 and TRBJ2-7, is EAGVAQSPRYKIIEKRQSVAFWCNPISGHATLYWYQQILGQGPKLLIQFQNNGVVDDSQLPKDRFSAERLKGVDSTLKIQPAKLEDSAVYLCASSSDAGGQGTYEQYFGPGTRLTVT.

This clonotype was seen repeatedly, ten times or more. V is TRBV20-1 and J is TRBJ2-7, with D unclear. Germline V CDR1 and CDR2: DFQATT, SNEGSKA (reference sequence). V lost 5 bases, J lost 1 base, and 15 bases lay in between. CDR3 length equals 14 residues. The CDR3 DNA is TGCAGTGCTGAACGTACACAGACTTCCTACGAGCAGTACTTC. This translates into CSAERTQTSYEQYF.

Notes on this clonotype: Given a much more abundant clone one base away, this may be a read error. The chain uses TRBV20-1 and TRBJ2-5; 9 bases are a match to TRBD2. This CDR3 region has 16 residues. Germline V gene data show CDR1 as DFQATT and CDR2 as SNEGSKA (reference sequence). CDR3 sequence reads: CCARDAWREGGETQYF. The CDR3 DNA reads TGCTGTGCTAGAGATGCCTGGCGGGAGGGCGGAGAGACCCAGTACTTC.

This clonotype showed up many times. The V call is TRBV20-1, the J call TRBJ2-5; D is ambiguous. Germline loops: CDR1 DFQATT, CDR2 SNEGSKA (reference sequence). The CDR3 consists of 10 residues. V dropped 6 bases and J dropped 3 bases, with 5 bases sitting between them. DNA of the CDR3: TGCAGTGCCCTAAAAGAGACCCAGTACTTC. Protein product: CSALKETQYF.

This clonotype occurred many times. The genes are TRBV20-1 and TRBJ2-7, with TRBD2 matching over 10 bases. Per the germline V gene, CDR1 is DFQATT and CDR2 is SNEGSKA (reference sequence). This CDR3 region has 14 residues. The trim removed 7 bases at V and 5 bases at J, leaving 11 bases unmatched. The DNA of the CDR3 is TGCAGTGGCACGAGCGGGAGGGCCGAAAACGAGCAGTACTTC. Protein sequence: CSGTSGRAENEQYF.

This clonotype was seen a few times. The CDR3 sequence: CASSRSWQGDSSEQYF. The CDR3 region has the DNA TGTGCCAGCAGCCGCTCATGGCAGGGGGATTCGAGCGAGCAGTACTTC. This chain joins TRBV4-2 and TRBJ2-7, with 7 bases that match TRBD1. The junction had 15 bases not matched to a gene; V was cut back by 4 bases and J by 6 bases. This CDR3 is 16 amino acids long. Germline V gene data show CDR1 as LGHNA and CDR2 as YNFKEQ.

This clonotype appeared a few times. The chain joins TRBV7-8 to TRBJ2-6; TRBD1 is a possible D gene (6 bases). Germline V gene data show CDR1 as SGHVS and CDR2 as FQNEAQ. The V gene lost 2 bases and the J gene lost 0 bases, with 17 bases spanning the gap. The CDR3 has 19 amino acids. The CDR3 sequence: CASSLLEAGAFSGANVLTF. The CDR3 DNA reads TGTGCCAGCAGCTTACTCGAGGCAGGGGCATTCTCTGGGGCCAACGTCCTGACTTTC.

At least ten counts were recorded for this clonotype. J is TRBJ2-7 and V is TRBV7-2; TRBD2 matches 10 bases. The CDR3 spans 17 residues. Trimming took 3 bases from V and 3 from J; bases not matched to a gene: 11. Germline assignment: CDR1 SGHTA and CDR2 FQGNSA. The CDR3: CASSLASGSLRFYEQYF. CDR3 bases: TGTGCCAGCAGCTTGGCTAGCGGGAGTTTAAGGTTCTACGAGCAGTACTTC.

The rearrangement joins TRBV4-2 to TRBJ2-5; 9 bases align to TRBD2. Losses at the gene ends were 4 bases for V and 5 bases for J; bases not matched to a gene: 8. Germline V gives CDR1 LGHNA, CDR2 YNFKEQ. The CDR3 covers 15 residues. DNA of the CDR3: TGTGCCAGCAGCCCGGAACTAGCGGGTGACGAGACCCAGTACTTC. Its translation is CASSPELAGDETQYF.

This clonotype was observed many times. The gene calls are TRBV5-1 and TRBJ1-1; D call uncertain. Trimming took 0 bases from V and 1 from J, leaving 7 bases between them. The germline CDR1 and CDR2 sequences are SGHRS and YFSETQ. This CDR3 has 14 amino acids. The CDR3 spells CASSLGTANTEAFF. Written as DNA, the CDR3 is TGCGCCAGCAGCTTGGGGACGGCGAACACTGAAGCTTTCTTT.

This clonotype appeared many times. J is TRBJ2-2 and V is TRBV5-1; the D call may be TRBD1 or TRBD2 (5 bases each). Germline CDR1 SGHRS, CDR2 YFSETQ. V was cut by 4 bases and J by 5 bases, with 18 bases left in between. The CDR3 extends over 16 amino acids. The CDR3 region is CASSPPEGSGTGELFF. Written as DNA, the CDR3 is TGCGCCAGCAGCCCACCCGAGGGGTCGGGGACCGGGGAGCTGTTTTTT.

This clonotype has at least ten counts. This chain uses TRBV28 with TRBJ2-1, with D unresolved. The germline V gene encodes CDR1 MDHEN and CDR2 SYDVKM. This CDR3 spans 15 amino acids. V shed 5 bases and J shed 5 bases, with 16 bases lying between them. The CDR3 DNA reads TGTGCCAGCAGTGCCGCCGGGTGGCAGAACAATGAGCAGTTCTTC. Its translation is CASSAAGWQNNEQFF.

This clonotype was observed at least ten times. This sequence joins TRBV19 and TRBJ2-2, with D unresolved. V shed 6 bases and J shed 1 base, with 15 bases lying between them. The V gene's germline CDR1 is LNHDA and CDR2 SQIVND (reference sequence). The CDR3 sequence is 16 residues long. The CDR3 loop reads CASSQSHYRNTGELFF. The CDR3 nucleotides read TGTGCCAGTAGCCAATCGCACTACCGGAACACCGGGGAGCTGTTTTTT.

As regards this clonotype: Possible read error: a much larger clone is one base away. The rearrangement joins TRBV5-4 to TRBJ2-1; no clear D. Trimming took 1 base from V and 13 from J, leaving 12 bases between them. From germline, CDR1 is SGHNT and CDR2 YYREEE (reference sequence). This CDR3 is 12 amino acids long. The CDR3 is CASSLRSSDQFF. The CDR3 coding sequence is TGTGCCAGCAGCTTGAGGTCGAGTGACCAGTTCTTC. Filled out from reference TRBV5-4 and TRBJ2-1, the complete variable domain reads ETGVTQSPTHLIKTRGQQVTLRCSSQSGHNTVSWYQQALGQGPQFIFQYYREEENGRGNFPPRFSGLQFPNYSSELNVNALELDDSALYLCASSLRSSDQFFGPGTRLTVL.

This clonotype was counted a few times. The chain joins TRBV20-1 to TRBJ2-6, with 7 bases fitting TRBD1. This CDR3 is 17 amino acids long. V lost 3 bases and J lost 0; bases outside the gene matches: 8. Per the germline V gene, CDR1 is DFQATT and CDR2 is SNEGSKA (reference sequence). CDR3 sequence reads: CSARRDSSYSGANVLTF. The CDR3 DNA reads as TGCAGTGCTAGGAGGGACAGTTCCTACTCTGGGGCCAACGTCCTGACTTTC.

This clonotype was recorded many times. This chain uses TRBV2 with TRBJ1-2; the D is unclear. The CDR3 extends over 12 amino acids. Trimming stripped 7 bases from V and 8 bases from J, with 14 bases between. Germline lookup yields CDR1 SNHLY and CDR2 FYNNEI. The CDR3 DNA reads TGTGCCAGCACCGAGGAGAGAGACGGCTACACCTTC. Amino acids: CASTEERDGYTF.

This clonotype was recorded many times. The chain joins TRBV9 to TRBJ2-1; D might be TRBD2 (5 bases). The CDR3 covers 16 residues. V was clipped by 0 bases and J by 1 base, with 11 bases between them. Germline values: CDR1 SGDLS, CDR2 YYNGEE. The CDR3 DNA reads TGTGCCAGCAGCGTAGAGGCGGGCACGTCCTACAATGAGCAGTTCTTC. Amino acid sequence: CASSVEAGTSYNEQFF.

This clonotype appeared many times. The rearrangement links TRBV20-1 to TRBJ2-1; TRBD2 matches 7 bases. This CDR3 has 15 amino acids. Germline CDR1 and CDR2: DFQATT and SNEGSKA (reference sequence). Trimming took 1 base from V and 3 from J; bases not matched to a gene: 6. The CDR3, as DNA: TGCAGTGCTAGAGTCGCCGGGAGGATCTACAATGAGCAGTTCTTC. Translated, it gives CSARVAGRIYNEQFF.

The table lists this clonotype with a few counts. V and J are TRBV7-9 and TRBJ2-1; D not certain. In germline, CDR1 is SEHNR, CDR2 FQNEAQ (reference sequence). Trimming took 8 bases from V and 12 from J, leaving 14 bases between them. The CDR3 has 11 residues. CDR3 residues: CASELSPRQFF. The CDR3 bases are TGTGCCAGCGAGCTATCGCCGCGGCAGTTCTTC.

This clonotype has ten or more counts. One end of the junction varies from germline; a read error may be responsible. CDR3 sequence: CASSQDSNQPQHF. For the CDR3, the DNA is TGCGCCAGCAGCCAGGACAGCAATCAGCCCCAGCATTTT. The chain links TRBV3-1 to TRBJ1-5; D gene uncertain. Germline V gives CDR1 LGHDT, CDR2 YNNKEL (reference sequence). This CDR3 is built from 13 residues.